This TCR beta chain was observed in a study of response to subunit inactivated influenza vaccine. Points from the study as a whole: The authors suggested that few new T cells are recruited per seasonal influenza vaccination.

TCRdb re-called the RT-PCR reads with MiXCR, one entry per CDR3 protein. The profile covers approximately 570,000 distinct CDR3 sequences, with less than 10% appearing a single time and roughly 13% taken by the ten largest. Germline V CDR1 and CDR2: SEHNR, FQNEAQ (reference sequence). Trimming removed 5 bases from V and 2 bases from J, with 9 bases in between. CDR3 length equals 13 residues. Comments on this clonotype: The antigen is unknown.

The specimen was PBMCs from blood, collected roughly 24 months after vaccination. J is TRBJ2-5 and V is TRBV7-9; no reliable D call. The receptor comes from a man between 50 and 75 years old who received an inactivated influenza vaccine. The CDR3 loop is CASSQDYQETQYF. In DNA form, the CDR3 reads TGTGCCAGCAGCCAGGATTATCAAGAGACCCAGTACTTC. Full variable domain (rest looked up from reference TRBV7-9 and TRBJ2-5): DTGVSQNPRHKITKRGQNVTFRCDPISEHNRLYWYRQTLGQGPEFLTYFQNEAQLEKSRLLSDRFSAERPKGSFSTLEIQRTEQGDSAMYLCASSQDYQETQYFGPGTRLLVL.